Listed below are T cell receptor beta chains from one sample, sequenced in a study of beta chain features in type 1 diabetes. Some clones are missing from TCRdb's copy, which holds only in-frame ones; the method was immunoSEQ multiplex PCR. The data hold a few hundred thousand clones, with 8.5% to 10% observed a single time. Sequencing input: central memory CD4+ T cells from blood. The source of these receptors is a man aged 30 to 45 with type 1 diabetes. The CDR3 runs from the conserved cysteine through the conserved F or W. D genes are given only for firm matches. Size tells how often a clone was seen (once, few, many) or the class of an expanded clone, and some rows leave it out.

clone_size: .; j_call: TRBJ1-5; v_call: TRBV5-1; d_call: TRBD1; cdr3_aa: CASSQQGAGQPQHF; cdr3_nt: TGCGCCAGTAGCCAACAGGGGGCGGGGCAGCCCCAGCATTTT
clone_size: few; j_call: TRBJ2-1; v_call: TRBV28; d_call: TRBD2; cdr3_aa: CASSLRTSAQFF; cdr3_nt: TGTGCCAGCAGTTTACGGACTAGCGCTCAGTTCTTC
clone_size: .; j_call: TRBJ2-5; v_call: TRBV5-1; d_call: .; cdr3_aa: CASSPSGMGQETQYF; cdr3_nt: TGCGCCAGCAGCCCATCAGGGATGGGTCAAGAGACCCAGTACTTC
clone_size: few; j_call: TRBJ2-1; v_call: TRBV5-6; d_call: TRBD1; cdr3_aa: CASSSPGTGGYNEQFF; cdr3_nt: TGTGCCAGCAGCTCCCCCGGGACAGGGGGCTACAATGAGCAGTTCTTC
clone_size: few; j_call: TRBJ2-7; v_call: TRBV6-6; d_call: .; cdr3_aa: CASSRTAPYEQYF; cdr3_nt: TGTGCCAGCAGCAGGACCGCCCCCTACGAGCAGTACTTC
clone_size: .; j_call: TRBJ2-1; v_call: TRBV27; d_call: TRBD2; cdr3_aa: CASSPPSGRAGNEQFF; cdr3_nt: TGTGCCAGCAGTCCCCCTAGCGGGAGGGCCGGCAATGAGCAGTTCTTC
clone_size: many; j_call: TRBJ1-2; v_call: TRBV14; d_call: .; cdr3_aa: CASSPVGLANYGYTF; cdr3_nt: TGTGCCAGCAGCCCCGTGGGGCTAGCTAACTATGGCTACACCTTC
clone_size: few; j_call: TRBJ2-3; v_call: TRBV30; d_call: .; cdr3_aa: CAWSTTDTQYF; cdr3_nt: TGTGCCTGGAGTACCACAGATACGCAGTATTTT
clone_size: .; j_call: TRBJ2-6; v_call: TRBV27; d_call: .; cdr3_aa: CASSSIGGANVLTF; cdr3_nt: TGTGCCAGCAGTAGCATAGGCGGGGCCAACGTCCTGACTTTC
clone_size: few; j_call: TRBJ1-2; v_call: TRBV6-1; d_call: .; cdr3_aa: CASSSDGQSGYTF; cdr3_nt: TGTGCCAGCAGTTCCGATGGACAGTCCGGCTACACCTTC
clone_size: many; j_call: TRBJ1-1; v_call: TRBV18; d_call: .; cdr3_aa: CASSPSGTDTEAFF; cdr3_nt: TGTGCCAGCTCACCATCCGGGACGGACACTGAAGCTTTCTTT
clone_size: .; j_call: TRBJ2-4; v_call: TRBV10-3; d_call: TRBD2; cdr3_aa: CAISGGEGRNIQYF; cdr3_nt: TGTGCCATCAGTGGGGGGGAGGGCAGGAACATTCAGTACTTC